This TCR beta chain emerged from a study of blood T cell repertoires in COVID-19. At the level of the study: T cells, B-cell-depleted T cells, or PBMCs provided the cDNA or gDNA that served as material.

Assay: immunoSEQ multiplex PCR; the TCRdb copy retains only in-frame clones and omits some. The repertoire consists of some 76,000 clones, with roughly nine tenths occurring once and the leading ten covering about 15%. CDR1 is MGHRA, CDR2 YSYEKL, per germline. The CDR3 contains 19 residues. J gave up 7 bases and V 1 base, and 16 bases lay outside the gene matches. The sequencing sample was made of peripheral blood. V usage is TRBV4-1 and J usage is TRBJ2-1; 10 nucleotides match TRBD1. The clonotype was recovered from a man aged 80 or over in a cohort sampled during active COVID-19. This CDR3 reads CASSQVGGSGTGARNEQFF. As DNA, the CDR3 is TGCGCCAGCAGCCAAGTCGGGGGTTCCGGGACAGGGGCTCGGAATGAGCAGTTCTTC.